This entry concerns a single TCR beta chain. Its antigen has not been determined. No per-base quality is available; no much larger clone lies one base away. According to the germline V gene, CDR1 reads SGHAT and CDR2 reads FQNNGV. The CDR3, cysteine through phenylalanine, is 14 amino acids long. Solely the CDR3 DNA is kept, with 42 bases framed from the first base. The junction carries 9 bases between V and J, which are trimmed by 1 base and 4 bases respectively. These data belong to a study of cytomegalovirus exposure and HLA in healthy donors (dated by TCRdb to the late 2010s). In the study overall: In an earlier analysis of 450 to 750 of the donors, 250 to 350 Gb of sequence data and 117 million unique TCR beta sequences from about 179 million T cells were reported. Every repertoire in the discovery cohort had been generated on one and the same sequencing platform. Rather than drawing on any new phenotypic data, the later analysis identified candidate immune exposures from TCR beta sequences and the way those sequences occurred across donors. About 300 gigabases of sequencing data and 78 million or so unique TCR sequences were included in an early release covering around 650 HLA-typed donors. To predict cytomegalovirus infection status, the study combined high-throughput TCR immunosequencing, statistical association of individual TCRs with disease status, and machine learning. Of the roughly 400 genotyped donors, roughly 80% fell in the genetic ancestry cluster associated with self-reported Caucasian donors. Because of strong linkage in the cohort, 5 or 6 DR-DQ haplotypes were treated as single units for association and clustering. Donor age, sex, ethnicity and CMV serostatus were compiled alongside the repertoire data. The study aimed to test whether cataloging public T cell receptors could reveal signatures of past pathogen exposure. To study patterns of TCR occurrence, a later analysis re-analyzed previously published TCR beta repertoires from several hundred donors and added high-resolution HLA genotyping. The T cell repertoires of 666 subjects were profiled by immunosequencing and related to cytomegalovirus serostatus. In an earlier analysis of over 550 of the donors, high-throughput TCR beta sequencing was used to judge whether each TCR beta V gene segment behaved as functional or pseudogenic. A separate validation cohort of some 130 different subjects was used in addition to the roughly 640-subject first cohort. Across about 370 genotyped donors of the cohort, an average of about 240,000 unique TCR beta nucleotide sequences per donor were sequenced, and approximately 17% of those sequences were non-productive. The number of donors typed differed by locus, with about 629-640 for A, B, C, DRB1 and DQB1, around 500 for DQA1, under 610 for DPA1, and under 490 for DPB1. HLA typing included class I and class II loci at four-digit resolution. A later genetic analysis took genome-wide SNP genotypes for about 65% of the roughly 670 donors and used that subset as a discovery cohort.

The library was built by means of the immunoSEQ multiplex PCR assay. For the multiplex PCR, a mixture combining 60 forward primers for TCR Vbeta segments and 13 reverse primers for TCR Jbeta segments was used. The CDR3 region of rearranged TCR beta genes was amplified from genomic DNA with a multiplex PCR assay. The Illumina HiSeq System was used to sequence the amplified TCR beta libraries as 87-base-pair reads. In the paper's pipeline: A later analysis counted tens of millions of unique TCR beta chains across the roughly 700 repertoires, and roughly 11 million of these chains were shared by at least two donors. Raw reads were error-corrected and collapsed into unique sequences by a nearest-neighbor algorithm in which closely related sequences were merged to remove PCR and sequencing errors. To assign V, D and J gene segments, CDR3 sequences were aligned to IMGT reference sequences. For a sequence to be retained, at least a six-nucleotide match to both a V gene segment and a J gene segment was required. A rearrangement was called productive if the CDR3 had no stop codons and remained in frame with V and J, and every other rearrangement was called non-productive. CDR3 was defined according to IMGT convention as the region running from the second conserved V-encoded cysteine to the conserved J-encoded phenylalanine. The earlier analysis of 500 to 600 of the donors excluded sequences that lacked an unambiguous match to a single V gene segment. In an earlier analysis of several hundred of the donors, V segments were called functional above 56.7% productive rearrangements and were called segregating when the between-donor standard deviation exceeded 5%. A statistical classification framework was built for diagnosing cytomegalovirus status from the catalog of TCR beta chain sequences. A later analysis assigned V and J genes by comparing TCR nucleotide sequences with IMGT/GENE-DB human TR gene sequences. In a later analysis, CDR3 sequences and most-parsimonious VDJ recombination scenarios were assigned using the TCRdist pipeline. In a later analysis, every TCR beta chain was defined by the combination of its CDR3 amino acid sequence and its V-gene family, and reads without a unique V-gene family were dropped. As a way to deal with suspected cross-contamination and a sequencing artifact, a later analysis dropped roughly 600 nucleotide sequences that were highly shared and had low generation probability. For each public chain, a later analysis derived a clonal expansion index from normalized ranks of inferred template counts within each repertoire. In a later analysis, generation probabilities were computed with a VDJ recombination model fitted to out-of-frame rearrangements, and the resulting probabilities were checked against IGoR. Hypergeometric tests were used in a later analysis to score TCR-TCR, TCR-HLA and TCR-CMV co-occurrence, with a repertoire-size bias correction applied to the TCR pairs. False discovery rates were estimated in a later analysis by permuting HLA or CMV assignments 20 times. In a later analysis, co-occurring TCRs were grouped using DBSCAN, and TCRdist sequence similarity was added for clustering within HLA-allele-positive subsets. Repertoires with fewer than 30,000 or more than 120,000 public chains were left out of co-occurrence clustering, as were a handful of repertoires with anomalous nucleotide sharing. TCRdb obtained this table from immuneACCESS and retained in-frame rearrangements with V and J assigned. These tables miss some clones; where compared with another copy, unresolved V genes account for less than half of the shortfall, and the remainder is unexplained. The D gene and trimming were derived from the DNA, and the V and J assignments and clone size from that table. Counted in this sample were fewer than 50,000 clones; about 60% of them appeared once. The ten most abundant clones make up around 12% of the sample.

The cohort comprised fewer than 700 healthy bone marrow donors. All cohort members were sampled while nominally healthy, although unrecorded immune exposures were likely present. The donor was CMV seropositive and was included in the group of 250 to 300 seropositive cohort members. A peripheral blood sample was collected from each donor, and TCR beta sequencing was performed on peripheral blood mononuclear cells. Genomic DNA extraction from the blood cell samples was performed with the Qiagen DNeasy Blood Extraction Kit. Here is what the overall study found, with its caveats: The 87-base-pair reads could not distinguish some IMGT-functional V segments, including TRBV6-2 and TRBV6-3, so those segments were excluded. Most CMV-associated TCR beta chains appeared to be HLA-restricted in a later analysis, and the HLA associations seemed to be driven largely by CMV exposure. Because counts were too low, more than 15 rarely observed V segments, including chromosome 9 orphons, were excluded from the earlier analysis of about 500 of the donors. According to a later analysis, parvovirus B19, influenza, CMV and Epstein-Barr virus appeared linked to several top co-occurrence clusters. While some public TCRs were present in many individuals, most TCR sequences turned up only very rarely across donors. It was suggested by the authors that the approach could potentially be generalized to other disease states and immunological phenotypes. In an earlier analysis of under 600 of the donors, most TCR beta V segments were observed in productive rearrangements about 87% or about 30% of the time, broadly matching IMGT annotations. Because HLA typing was unavailable for some donors at each locus, only the typed subset was used in association tests. CMV serostatus was the only immune exposure information available for the cohort. The classifier was reported to diagnose cytomegalovirus status with high specificity and sensitivity in both the original cohort and the validation cohort. In a later analysis, TCR association rates were found to vary across HLA loci, with the most associated TCRs seen for DRB1 alleles and the fewest for HLA-C alleles. Presence/absence analyses assumed roughly uniform sequencing depth across donors, an assumption that may not hold. The study listed 150 to 200 TCR beta chains as associated with cytomegalovirus. Compared with equally common non-associated chains, HLA-associated TCR beta chains in a later analysis were more clonally expanded and had lower generation probabilities. In vitro tests confirmed that a few of the cytomegalovirus-associated TCR beta chains recognize cytomegalovirus antigens. Correlated functional status among segregating V segments might be attributable to linkage disequilibrium, but an unknown experimental factor could not be ruled out. A further reported finding was that TCR beta sequences accurately predicted the HLA-A and HLA-B alleles for most subjects in the first cohort. Compared with the roughly 600-donor mean, donors in an Asian-associated ancestry cluster had fewer N-insertions in productive TCRs, according to a later genetic analysis. This cohort had only TCR beta chains sequenced, and the lack of alpha or paired-chain data limited which features could be detected. In a later genetic analysis, a missense DCLRE1C variant was associated with V-gene and J-gene trimming of TCR beta chains, and the association was replicated in an independent cohort. Specific HLA alleles were associated with roughly 17,000 TCR beta sequences at a false discovery rate of 0.05 in a later analysis. A cluster of highly shared sequence variants was judged likely to represent a technical artifact of the sequencing pipeline. Strong co-occurrence of HLA alleles, especially DR and DQ, made assigning TCR associations to individual alleles difficult.

This sequence uses TRBV11-2 and TRBJ2-3; confidence is insufficient to name the D gene. This TCR was sampled from a man between 60 and 75 years old in good health and CMV-seropositive. The source material was PBMCs. The base sequence is TGTGCCAGCAGCTTAGTTGGAGCAGCAGATACGCAGTATTTT. This sequence encodes CASSLVGAADTQYF.